This TCR beta chain was recovered during a study of PD-1 blockade in classical Hodgkin lymphoma. Study as a whole: The study gave patients nivolumab 3 mg/kg intravenously every 2 weeks.

Produced via immunoSEQ multiplex PCR; TCRdb's table is partial and in-frame only. The sample lists about 37,000 clones, just over 85% occurring once. Study observations and caveats: When set against healthy donors, newly diagnosed patients were reported to show lower baseline TCR diversity.

Per germline, CDR1 SGHRS and CDR2 YFSETQ. This CDR3 is 16 amino acids long. Trimming left V 4 bases short and J 0 bases short, with 16 bases between. This clone has only a few counts. Its antigen is as yet unknown. Exposure to brentuximab vedotin varied, and each patient had relapsed following autologous stem cell transplantation. This specimen was peripheral blood mononuclear cells (PBMCs), taken before the second cycle of nivolumab. V gene TRBV5-1 combines with J gene TRBJ2-5; D is ambiguous. The source is a human donor with classical Hodgkin lymphoma. As DNA, the CDR3 is TGCGCCAGCAGCCCTGAAGAGACCCGCTACCAAGAGACCCAGTACTTC. Protein: CASSPEETRYQETQYF. Variable domain in full (rest from reference TRBV5-1 and TRBJ2-5): KAGVTQTPRYLIKTRGQQVTLSCSPISGHRSVSWYQQTPGQGLQFLFEYFSETQRNKGNFPGRFSGRQFSNSRSEMNVSTLELGDSALYLCASSPEETRYQETQYFGPGTRLLVL.